This is a list of T cell receptor beta chains from one sample in a study of blood T cells in healthy people across ages. TCRdb recomputed calls from the 5' RACE reads with MiXCR, one row per CDR3 protein. The top ten clones hold 7% to 9% of a sample with 1.5 million to 2 million distinct CDR3 sequences, about 28% of them seen once. Sequencing was performed on blood. The receptors originated from a woman under 40 in good health. The CDR3 runs from the conserved cysteine through the conserved F or W. A D gene is named only where the DNA matches it firmly. Rows give clone size only sometimes, using once, few, many, or a class for an expanded clone.

clone_size d_call j_call v_call cdr3_aa cdr3_nt
few - TRBJ1-1 TRBV5-1 CASSLGSGSTEAFF TGCGCCAGCAGCTTGGGATCGGGGAGCACTGAAGCTTTCTTT
few - TRBJ2-7 TRBV20-1 CSASGNLAYEQYF TGCAGTGCTAGCGGCAACCTAGCCTACGAGCAGTACTTC
- - TRBJ2-4 TRBV6-1 CASSGQTYNEQYF TGTGCCAGCTCGGGGCAGACCTACAATGAGCAGTACTTC
few - TRBJ2-7 TRBV7-9 CVSSLAASEQYF TGTGTCAGCAGCTTAGCAGCGAGCGAGCAGTACTTC
few TRBD1 TRBJ2-4 TRBV12-3/TRBV12-4 CASSLDRQGNIQYF TGTGCCAGCAGTTTGGACCGACAGGGAAACATTCAGTACTTC
- TRBD1 TRBJ2-5 TRBV27 CASSLATGVETQYF TGTGCCAGCAGTTTAGCCACAGGGGTGGAGACCCAGTACTTC
- - TRBJ1-4 TRBV5-1 CASSIQGGTEKLFF TGCGCCAGCAGCATACAGGGAGGAACTGAAAAACTGTTTTTT
many - TRBJ2-5 TRBV7-8 CASSYPGSRPQNLQETQYF TGTGCCAGCAGCTACCCGGGCTCTCGGCCCCAAAACTTACAAGAGACCCAGTACTTC
many - TRBJ2-7 TRBV7-4 CASSLWQGREQYF TGTGCCAGCAGCTTATGGCAGGGTCGCGAGCAGTACTTC
- - TRBJ2-4 TRBV27 CASSPITEAKNIQYF TGTGCCAGCAGTCCCATAACAGAGGCCAAAAACATTCAGTACTTC
- TRBD1 TRBJ1-1 TRBV6-6 CASSYTGDYTEAFF TGTGCCAGCAGTTACACAGGGGACTACACTGAAGCTTTCTTT
- TRBD1 TRBJ2-5 TRBV18 CASSGTDQETQYF TGTGCCAGCTCTGGGACAGACCAAGAGACCCAGTACTTC
- TRBD1 TRBJ2-1 TRBV27 CASSLQDRGLEFF TGTGCCAGCAGTTTACAGGACAGGGGTTTAGAGTTCTTC
- TRBD1 TRBJ2-5 TRBV20-1 CSAPTGDQETQYF TGCAGTGCTCCGACAGGGGACCAAGAGACCCAGTACTTC
few - TRBJ2-4 TRBV2 CASSETPGVAKNIQYF TGTGCCAGCAGTGAAACGCCAGGGGTAGCCAAAAACATTCAGTACTTC
- - TRBJ2-1 TRBV5-1 CANRYDPEVSYNEQFF TGCGCCAACAGATATGACCCGGAGGTCTCCTACAATGAGCAGTTCTTC